The T cell receptor (beta chain) under discussion was sequenced for a study of beta chain features in type 1 diabetes. Of note for this clone: No antigen is known for it.

Sorting of CD4+ naive, central memory, regulatory and stem cell-like memory cells was performed via CD45RO/CCR7/CD25/CD127/CD95/CD27. The CDR3 extends over 15 amino acids. V lost 4 bases, J lost 3 bases, and 17 bases lay in between. Germline values: CDR1 SGHNT, CDR2 YYREEE (reference sequence). cDNA synthesis used the whole RNA isolate, giving expressed TCRB sequences. Deep immunoSEQ sequencing covered naive, central memory and regulatory T cell samples. Assay: immunoSEQ multiplex PCR; the TCRdb copy retains only in-frame clones and omits some. The sample records 600,000 to 750,000 clones, 9.5% to 15% being singletons. Findings and caveats of the study: Across all four CD4+ subsets, people with type 1 diabetes showed modestly shorter TCRB CDR3s. Cells with high TCR expression could be over-represented when cDNA is sequenced. Researchers reported that naive, central memory and Treg TCRB repertoires appeared more similar in patients than in healthy donors.

The TCR originated in a man aged 25 to 40 with type 1 diabetes. The sequenced sample was naive CD4+ T cells from blood. The genes are TRBV5-4 and TRBJ2-7; D possibly corresponds to TRBD2 (7 bases). Here the CDR3 DNA reads TGTGCCAGCAGCCGAGGCGGGGGCCTGATCTACGAGCAGTACTTC. This encodes CASSRGGGLIYEQYF.